This T cell receptor (beta chain) comes out of a study of T cell repertoires in cytomegalovirus infection. The overall study: Well-studied HLA-B-restricted CMV epitopes were used in the study alongside recently identified HLA-C-restricted ones.

Per the germline V gene, CDR1 is DFQATT and CDR2 is SNEGSKA (reference sequence). V was clipped by 0 bases and J by 7 bases; unmatched bases: 6. This CDR3 comprises 16 residues. In this sample, this clonotype turned up a few times. The target antigen is unknown. Using its own MiXCR run on the reads, TCRdb lists one record per CDR3 protein. The top ten clones hold 20% of a sample with roughly 340,000 distinct CDR3 sequences, almost 30% of them seen once. The clonotype comes from a human donor in good health (CMV status not recorded). Some clones in this sample may be carry-over from other donors' samples. The rearrangement joins TRBV20-1 to TRBJ2-1; 13 bases line up with TRBD2. The starting material was cultured PBMCs, obtained from culture after CMV antigen stimulation. CDR3 sequence (DNA): TGCAGTGCTAGAGATCACGGGACTAGCGGGATAAATGAGCAGTTCTTC. Amino acids: CSARDHGTSGINEQFF.